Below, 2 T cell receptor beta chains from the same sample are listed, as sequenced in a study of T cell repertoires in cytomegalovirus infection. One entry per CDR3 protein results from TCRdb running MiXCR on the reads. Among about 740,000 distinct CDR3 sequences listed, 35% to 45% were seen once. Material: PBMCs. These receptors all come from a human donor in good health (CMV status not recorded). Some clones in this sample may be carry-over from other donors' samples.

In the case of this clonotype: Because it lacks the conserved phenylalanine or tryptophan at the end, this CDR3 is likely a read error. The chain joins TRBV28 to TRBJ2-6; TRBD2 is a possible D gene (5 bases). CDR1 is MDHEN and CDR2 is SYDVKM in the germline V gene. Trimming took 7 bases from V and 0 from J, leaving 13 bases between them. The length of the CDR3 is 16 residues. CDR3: CASTTGESSGANVLTC. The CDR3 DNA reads TGTGCCAGCACCACCGGGGAGAGCTCTGGGGCCAACGTCCTGACTTGC.

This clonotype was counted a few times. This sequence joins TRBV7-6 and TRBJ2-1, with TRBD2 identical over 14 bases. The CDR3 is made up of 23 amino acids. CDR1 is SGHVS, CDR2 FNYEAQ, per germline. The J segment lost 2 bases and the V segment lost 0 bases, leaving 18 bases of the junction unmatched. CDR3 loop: CASSLARSALGLAGVRAYNEQFF. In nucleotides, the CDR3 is TGTGCCAGCAGCTTAGCGCGTTCTGCCTTGGGACTAGCGGGAGTTAGGGCCTACAATGAGCAGTTCTTC. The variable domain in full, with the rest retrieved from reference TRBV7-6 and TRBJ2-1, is GAGVSQSPRYKVTKRGQDVALRCDPISGHVSLYWYRQALGQGPEFLTYFNYEAQQDKSGLPNDRFSAERPEGSISTLTIQRTEQRDSAMYRCASSLARSALGLAGVRAYNEQFFGPGTRLTVL.